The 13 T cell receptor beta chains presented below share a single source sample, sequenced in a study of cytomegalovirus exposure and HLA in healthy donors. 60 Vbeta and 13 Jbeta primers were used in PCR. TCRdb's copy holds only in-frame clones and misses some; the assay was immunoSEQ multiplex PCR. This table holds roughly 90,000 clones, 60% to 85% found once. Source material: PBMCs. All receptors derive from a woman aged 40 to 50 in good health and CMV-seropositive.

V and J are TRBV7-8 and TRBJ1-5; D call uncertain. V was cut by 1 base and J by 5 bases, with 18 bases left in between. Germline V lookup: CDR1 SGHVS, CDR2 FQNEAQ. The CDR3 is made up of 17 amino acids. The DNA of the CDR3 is TGTGCCAGCAGCTTAGGGTCCGGAGGCGAGTTGTATCAGCCCCAGCATTTT. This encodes CASSLGSGGELYQPQHF.

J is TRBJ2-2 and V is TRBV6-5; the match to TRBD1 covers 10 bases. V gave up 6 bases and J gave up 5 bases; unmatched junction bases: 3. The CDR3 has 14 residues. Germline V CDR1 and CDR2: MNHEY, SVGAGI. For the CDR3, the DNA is TGTGCCAGCAGGACAGGGGGCGAGACCGGGGAGCTGTTTTTT. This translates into CASRTGGETGELFF.

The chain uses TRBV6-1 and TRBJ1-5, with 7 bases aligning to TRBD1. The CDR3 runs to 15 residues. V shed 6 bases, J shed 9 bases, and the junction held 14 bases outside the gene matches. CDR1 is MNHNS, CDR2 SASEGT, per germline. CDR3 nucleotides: TGTGCCAGCAGCCAGGACAGGTACTCCCATCGGCCCCAGCATTTT. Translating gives CASSQDRYSHRPQHF.

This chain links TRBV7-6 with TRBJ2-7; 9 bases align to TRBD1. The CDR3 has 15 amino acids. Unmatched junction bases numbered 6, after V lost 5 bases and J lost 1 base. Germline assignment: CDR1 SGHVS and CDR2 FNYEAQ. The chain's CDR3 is CASSLLGTGSYEQYF. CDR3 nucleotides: TGTGCCAGCAGCCTCCTAGGGACAGGGTCCTACGAGCAGTACTTC. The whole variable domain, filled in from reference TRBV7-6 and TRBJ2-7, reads GAGVSQSPRYKVTKRGQDVALRCDPISGHVSLYWYRQALGQGPEFLTYFNYEAQQDKSGLPNDRFSAERPEGSISTLTIQRTEQRDSAMYRCASSLLGTGSYEQYFGPGTRLTVT.

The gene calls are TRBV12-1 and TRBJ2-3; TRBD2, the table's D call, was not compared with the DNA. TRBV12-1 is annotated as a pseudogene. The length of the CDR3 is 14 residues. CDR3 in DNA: TGTGCCCCCTGGGAGGGGAAGAAGTTTAATACGCAGTATTTT. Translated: CAPWEGKKFNTQYF.

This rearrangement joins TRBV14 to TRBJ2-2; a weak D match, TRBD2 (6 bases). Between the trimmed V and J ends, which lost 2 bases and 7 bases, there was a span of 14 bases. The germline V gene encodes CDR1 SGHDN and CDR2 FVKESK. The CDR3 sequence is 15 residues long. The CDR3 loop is CASSQFRTEGGELFF. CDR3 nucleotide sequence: TGTGCCAGCAGCCAATTTCGTACGGAGGGCGGGGAGCTGTTTTTT.

The CDR3 loop is CAISESRGILQGLGWSEQFF. The CDR3 region has the DNA TGTGCCATCAGTGAGTCGCGCGGAATTCTACAGGGGTTGGGGTGGTCTGAGCAGTTCTTC. V and J are TRBV10-3 and TRBJ2-1; TRBD1 matches at 7 bases. There are 20 residues in the CDR3. J was trimmed by 9 bases and V by 0 bases; bases with no gene match: 23. The germline gives CDR1 ENHRY, CDR2 SYGVKD.

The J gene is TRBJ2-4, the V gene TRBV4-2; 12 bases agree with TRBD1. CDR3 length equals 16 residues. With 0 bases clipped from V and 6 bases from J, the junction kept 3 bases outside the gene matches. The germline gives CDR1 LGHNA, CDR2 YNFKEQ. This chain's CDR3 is CASSQDPGQGANIQYF. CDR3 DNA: TGTGCCAGCAGCCAAGATCCGGGACAGGGGGCAAACATTCAGTACTTC.

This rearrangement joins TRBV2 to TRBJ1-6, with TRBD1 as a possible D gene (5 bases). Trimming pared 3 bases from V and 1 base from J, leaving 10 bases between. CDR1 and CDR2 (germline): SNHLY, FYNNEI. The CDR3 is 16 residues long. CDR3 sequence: CASSEARGSYNSPLHF. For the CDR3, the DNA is TGTGCCAGCAGTGAGGCTCGGGGGTCCTATAATTCACCCCTCCACTTT.

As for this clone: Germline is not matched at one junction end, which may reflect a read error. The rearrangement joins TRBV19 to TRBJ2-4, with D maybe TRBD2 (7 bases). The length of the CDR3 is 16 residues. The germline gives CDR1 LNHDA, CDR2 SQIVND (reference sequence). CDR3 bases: TGTGCCAGCAGTAAACGCGGGGGCGGAGCCAAAAACATTCAGTACTTC. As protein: CASSKRGGGAKNIQYF.

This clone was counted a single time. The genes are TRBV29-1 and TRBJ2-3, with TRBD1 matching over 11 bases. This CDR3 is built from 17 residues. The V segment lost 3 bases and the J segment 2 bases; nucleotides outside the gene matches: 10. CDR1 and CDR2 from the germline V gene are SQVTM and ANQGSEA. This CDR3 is CSVDIWGTGGNTDTQYF. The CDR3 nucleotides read TGCAGCGTTGATATCTGGGGGACAGGGGGGAACACAGATACGCAGTATTTT.

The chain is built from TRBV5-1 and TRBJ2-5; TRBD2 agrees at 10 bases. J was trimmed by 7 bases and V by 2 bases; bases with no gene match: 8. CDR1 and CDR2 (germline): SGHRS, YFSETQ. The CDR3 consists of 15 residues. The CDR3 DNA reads TGCGCCAGCAGCTTAGGACTAGCGGAGGGCGGGACCCAGTACTTC. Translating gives CASSLGLAEGGTQYF.

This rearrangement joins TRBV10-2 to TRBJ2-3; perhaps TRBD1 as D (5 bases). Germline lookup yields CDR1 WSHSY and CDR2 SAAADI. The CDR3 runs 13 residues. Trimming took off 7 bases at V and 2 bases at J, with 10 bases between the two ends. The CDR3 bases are TGCGCCAGCACCCGACAGCCCACAGATACGCAGTATTTT. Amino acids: CASTRQPTDTQYF.